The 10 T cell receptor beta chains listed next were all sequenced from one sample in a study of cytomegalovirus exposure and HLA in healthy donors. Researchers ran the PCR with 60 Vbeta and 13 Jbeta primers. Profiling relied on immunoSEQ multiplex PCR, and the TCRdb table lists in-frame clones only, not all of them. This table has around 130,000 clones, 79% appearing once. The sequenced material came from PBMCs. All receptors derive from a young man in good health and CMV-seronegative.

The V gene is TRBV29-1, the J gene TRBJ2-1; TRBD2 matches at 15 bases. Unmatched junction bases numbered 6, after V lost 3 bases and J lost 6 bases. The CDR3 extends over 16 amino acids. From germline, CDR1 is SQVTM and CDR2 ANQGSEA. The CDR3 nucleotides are TGCAGCGTTGACCCCTGGACTAGCGGGAGGGTCAATGAGCAGTTCTTC. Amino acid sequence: CSVDPWTSGRVNEQFF.

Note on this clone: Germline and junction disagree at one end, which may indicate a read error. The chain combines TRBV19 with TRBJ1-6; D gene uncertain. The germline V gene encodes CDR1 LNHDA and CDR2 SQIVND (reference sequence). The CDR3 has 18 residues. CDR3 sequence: CASSTALAFSSYNSPLHF. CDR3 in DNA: TGTGCCAGCAGTACCGCCTTGGCCTTCAGCTCCTATAATTCACCCCTCCACTTT.

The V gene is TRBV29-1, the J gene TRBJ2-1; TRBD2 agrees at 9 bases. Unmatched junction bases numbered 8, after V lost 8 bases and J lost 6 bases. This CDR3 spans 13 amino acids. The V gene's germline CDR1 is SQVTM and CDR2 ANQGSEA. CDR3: CSFALAGFNEQFF. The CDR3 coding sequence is TGCAGCTTTGCCCTAGCGGGATTCAATGAGCAGTTCTTC.

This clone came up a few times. The CDR3 sequence is CASSLGDRQNTEAFF. The CDR3 coding sequence is TGCGCCAGCAGCTTGGGGGACAGACAAAACACTGAAGCTTTCTTT. This chain uses TRBV5-1 with TRBJ1-1; 7 nucleotides match TRBD1. J gave up 2 bases and V 0 bases, and 4 bases lay outside the gene matches. This CDR3 comprises 15 residues. Per germline, CDR1 SGHRS and CDR2 YFSETQ.

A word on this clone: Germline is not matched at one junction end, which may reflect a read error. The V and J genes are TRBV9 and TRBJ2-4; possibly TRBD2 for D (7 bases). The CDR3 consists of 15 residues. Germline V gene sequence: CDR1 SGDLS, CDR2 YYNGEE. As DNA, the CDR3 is TGTGCCAGCAACGTAAGGGGGACTACCAAAAACATTCAGTACTTC. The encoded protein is CASNVRGTTKNIQYF.

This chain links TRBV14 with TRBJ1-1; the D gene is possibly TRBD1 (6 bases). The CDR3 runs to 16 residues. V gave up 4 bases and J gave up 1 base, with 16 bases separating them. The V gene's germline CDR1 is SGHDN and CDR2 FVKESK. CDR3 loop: CASSRRGALSNTEAFF. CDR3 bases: TGTGCCAGCAGCCGCCGGGGGGCTTTGTCGAACACTGAAGCTTTCTTT. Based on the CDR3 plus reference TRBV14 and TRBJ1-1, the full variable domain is EAGVTQFPSHSVIEKGQTVTLRCDPISGHDNLYWYRRVMGKEIKFLLHFVKESKQDESGMPNNRFLAERTGGTYSTLKVQPAELEDSGVYFCASSRRGALSNTEAFFGQGTRLTVV.

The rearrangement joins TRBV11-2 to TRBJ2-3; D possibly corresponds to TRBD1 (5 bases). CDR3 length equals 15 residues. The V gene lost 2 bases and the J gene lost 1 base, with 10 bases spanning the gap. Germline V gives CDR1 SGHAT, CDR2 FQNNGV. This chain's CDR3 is CASSLYVRGTDTQYF. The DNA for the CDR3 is TGTGCCAGCAGCTTATACGTCAGGGGCACAGATACGCAGTATTTT.

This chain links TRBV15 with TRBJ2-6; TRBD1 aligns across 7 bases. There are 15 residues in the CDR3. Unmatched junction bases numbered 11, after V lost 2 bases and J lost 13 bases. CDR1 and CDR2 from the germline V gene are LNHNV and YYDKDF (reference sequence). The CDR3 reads CATSRPGTAEEVLTF. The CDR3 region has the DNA TGTGCCACCAGCAGACCCGGGACAGCCGAGGAGGTCCTGACTTTC.

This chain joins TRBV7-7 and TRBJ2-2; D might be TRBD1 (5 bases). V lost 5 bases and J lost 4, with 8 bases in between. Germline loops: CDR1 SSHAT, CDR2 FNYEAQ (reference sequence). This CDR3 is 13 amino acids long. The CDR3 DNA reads TGTGCCAGCAGCACTACAGGCACCGGGGAGCTGTTTTTT. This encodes CASSTTGTGELFF.

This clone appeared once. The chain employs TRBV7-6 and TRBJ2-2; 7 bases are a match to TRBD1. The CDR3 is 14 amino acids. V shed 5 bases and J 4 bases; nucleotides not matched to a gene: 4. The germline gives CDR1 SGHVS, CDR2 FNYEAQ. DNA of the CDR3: TGTGCCAGCAGCCTACAGGGGAGCACCGGGGAGCTGTTTTTT. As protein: CASSLQGSTGELFF.